This TCR beta chain derives from a study of regulatory T cells in long-lasting Graves disease. Study outcomes and limitations: Persistent patients shared thousands of public clonotypes among themselves. Newly diagnosed patients shared fewer, at more than 750. Since the sample size was small, accuracy may have been reduced.

The time point was: newly diagnosed GD, antithyroid drugs for less than 3 months. PBMC-derived RNA was used for the TCR library. TCR beta libraries were built with iRepertoire HTBI primers and Arm-PCR of CDR3 regions. MiXCR was run by TCRdb on the multiplex PCR reads, yielding one entry per CDR3 protein. The data show roughly 500,000 distinct CDR3 sequences, around 12% seen once. This clonotype has at least ten counts. Its antigen remains unknown. The length of the CDR3 is 17 residues. The junction had 15 bases not matched to a gene; V was cut back by 2 bases and J by 6 bases. Germline V gene sequence: CDR1 SGHRS, CDR2 YFSETQ. This sample also belongs to another study, concerning T cells in Graves' hyperthyroidism and ophthalmopathy. That paper adds: Participants, patients aged 18 to 65, had newly diagnosed hyperthyroidism with a duration under 2 months. Blood held most thyroid clonotypes expanded above 0.001 frequency.

V usage is TRBV5-1 and J usage is TRBJ2-7, with 9 bases lining up with TRBD1. This receptor was taken from a woman between 25 and 40 years old with Graves disease. The source material was peripheral blood mononuclear cells (PBMCs), sampled at new diagnosis, from a patient treated with antithyroid drugs. This CDR3 is CASSFGSAGQGSREQYF. The CDR3 DNA reads TGCGCCAGCAGCTTTGGGTCCGCGGGACAGGGAAGCCGCGAGCAGTACTTC. The variable domain in full, with the rest retrieved from reference TRBV5-1 and TRBJ2-7, is KAGVTQTPRYLIKTRGQQVTLSCSPISGHRSVSWYQQTPGQGLQFLFEYFSETQRNKGNFPGRFSGRQFSNSRSEMNVSTLELGDSALYLCASSFGSAGQGSREQYFGPGTRLTVT.